Each of the 30 T cell receptor beta chains below was sequenced from the same sample in a study of blood T cell repertoires in COVID-19. Profiled with immunoSEQ multiplex PCR; TCRdb holds only in-frame clones, not every one. Of about 78,000 clones listed, roughly 86% are singletons. The sequenced sample consisted of peripheral blood. Source of these receptors: a man aged 50 to 59 with active or convalescent COVID-19.

A single count supports this clone. The chain recombines TRBV28 with TRBJ1-1; D is perhaps TRBD1 (6 bases). The CDR3 runs 15 residues. The V gene lost 4 bases and the J gene lost 0 bases, with 12 bases spanning the gap. Germline CDR1 is MDHEN and CDR2 is SYDVKM. In nucleotides, the CDR3 is TGTGCCAGCAGTTCTCCAGGGGAGCTGAACACTGAAGCTTTCTTT. Its translation: CASSSPGELNTEAFF.

The chain recombines TRBV6-5 with TRBJ2-7; D possibly corresponds to TRBD1 (6 bases). Germline values: CDR1 MNHEY, CDR2 SVGAGI. Trimming took 6 bases from V and 0 from J, leaving 12 bases between them. The CDR3 length is 14 residues. The CDR3 loop is CASSLRTASYEQYF. The CDR3 coding sequence is TGTGCCAGCAGCCTTAGGACAGCCTCCTACGAGCAGTACTTC.

In nucleotides, the CDR3 is TGTGCCAGTAGCAATCGACTAGCGGGGGGAGGATGGGAGCAGTTCTTC. Its protein product is CASSNRLAGGGWEQFF. J is TRBJ2-1 and V is TRBV19, with 13 bases that match TRBD2. Germline lookup yields CDR1 LNHDA and CDR2 SQIVND (reference sequence). This CDR3 has 16 amino acids. After removal of 6 bases from V and 10 bases from J, the junction contained 12 bases not matched to a gene.

The gene calls are TRBV6-5 and TRBJ1-6; 10 nucleotides align to TRBD1. CDR1 MNHEY and CDR2 SVGAGI come from the germline V gene. This CDR3 is built from 15 residues. V shed 7 bases and J 7 bases; nucleotides not matched to a gene: 7. CDR3 coding DNA: TGTGCCAGCACCACAGGGGGACAGGGGAATTCACCCCTCCACTTT. Its translation: CASTTGGQGNSPLHF.

The chain recombines TRBV11-3 with TRBJ2-7, with 7 bases that match TRBD1. In germline, CDR1 is SGHNT, CDR2 YENEEA. The CDR3 runs to 15 residues. J was trimmed by 1 base and V by 6 bases; bases with no gene match: 9. The CDR3 nucleotides are TGTGCCAGCAGGAACTGGACAGGATTTTCCTACGAGCAGTACGTC. The encoded protein is CASRNWTGFSYEQYV.

J is TRBJ1-5 and V is TRBV6-1; D might be TRBD1 (6 bases). CDR3 length equals 18 residues. Per the germline V gene, CDR1 is MNHNS and CDR2 is SASEGT. Deletions cut 4 bases from V and 3 bases from J, with 22 bases between. The CDR3 coding sequence is TGTGCCAGCAGTGGACTTACTTCAGGGGTAAGAATCAATCAGCCCCAGCATTTT. Translating it yields CASSGLTSGVRINQPQHF.

In its sample, this clone was seen many times. This chain connects TRBV4-2 to TRBJ1-2; a weak D match, TRBD1 (5 bases). V gave up 4 bases and J gave up 7 bases, with 13 bases separating them. CDR1 is LGHNA, CDR2 YNFKEQ, per germline. The CDR3 covers 13 residues. The CDR3 region is CASSPRGVSGYTF. In DNA, the CDR3 is TGTGCCAGCAGCCCCCGGGGGGTGAGTGGCTACACCTTC.

This clone has more than one count but fewer than ten. The chain carries TRBV9 and TRBJ1-3, with TRBD1 as a possible D gene (5 bases). The CDR3 is made up of 13 amino acids. Germline CDR1 is SGDLS and CDR2 is YYNGEE. V lost 9 bases to trimming and J lost 0 bases, with 10 bases between them. The CDR3 DNA follows: TGTGCCAAACGCCAGGGCTCTGGAAACACCATATATTTT. Translating gives CAKRQGSGNTIYF.

The chain couples TRBV29-1 to TRBJ2-3; maybe TRBD1 (6 bases). Between the trimmed V and J ends, which lost 0 bases and 6 bases, there was a span of 16 bases. Germline loops: CDR1 SQVTM, CDR2 ANQGSEA. The CDR3 spans 15 residues. The CDR3 nucleotides read TGCAGCGTTGAAGAGACGGGCAGGGGCGGGGATACGCAGTATTTT. This sequence encodes CSVEETGRGGDTQYF.

The V gene is TRBV11-2, the J gene TRBJ2-3; unclear D gene. Trimming removed 2 bases at V and 5 bases at J, with 8 bases between. The CDR3 length is 13 residues. Germline V gene data show CDR1 as SGHAT and CDR2 as FQNNGV. The CDR3 DNA sequence: TGTGCCAGCAGCTTACCCTTCCGAGATACGCAGTATTTT. Residues: CASSLPFRDTQYF.

This chain links TRBV7-6 with TRBJ2-1, with 10 bases identical to TRBD2. V trimming: 1 base; J trimming: 9 bases; junction bases outside the gene matches: 6. This CDR3 comprises 15 residues. CDR1 and CDR2 (germline): SGHVS, FNYEAQ. The CDR3: CASSLGAGGLFEQFF. The CDR3 DNA reads TGTGCCAGCAGCTTAGGAGCGGGGGGGCTCTTTGAGCAGTTCTTC. The variable domain in full, completed from reference TRBV7-6 and TRBJ2-1, reads GAGVSQSPRYKVTKRGQDVALRCDPISGHVSLYWYRQALGQGPEFLTYFNYEAQQDKSGLPNDRFSAERPEGSISTLTIQRTEQRDSAMYRCASSLGAGGLFEQFFGPGTRLTVL.

This sequence joins TRBV9 and TRBJ2-1; the match to TRBD2 covers 9 bases. Germline V CDR1 and CDR2: SGDLS, YYNGEE. This CDR3 has 14 amino acids. Trimming at V came to 3 bases and at J to 8 bases, leaving 6 bases not matched to a gene. The CDR3 bases are TGTGCCAGCAGCGCGGGACTAGCCAACGATGAGCAGTTCTTC. Translated: CASSAGLANDEQFF.

This sequence joins TRBV7-2 and TRBJ2-7, with 8 bases matching TRBD1. Germline V gene lookup returns CDR1 SGHTA and CDR2 FQGNSA. The CDR3 contains 12 residues. V gave up 5 bases and J gave up 9 bases; unmatched junction bases: 6. The CDR3 loop is CASSAGGAGQYF. The CDR3 region has the DNA TGTGCCAGCAGCGCAGGGGGCGCGGGGCAGTACTTC.

The chain couples TRBV6-5 to TRBJ2-3; the D gene is possibly TRBD2 (6 bases). The CDR3 sequence is 16 residues long. Germline CDR1 MNHEY, CDR2 SVGAGI. V was trimmed by 2 bases and J by 6 bases, leaving 18 bases between them. The CDR3 sequence is CASSYGRGIGTDTQYF. As DNA, the CDR3 is TGTGCCAGCAGTTACGGACGGGGGATCGGGACCGATACGCAGTATTTT.

This clone was recorded only once. The chain combines TRBV23-1 with TRBJ2-3; 11 bases match TRBD1. TRBV23-1 is given ORF status, its function remaining uncertain. The CDR3 is made up of 17 amino acids. J lost 3 bases, V lost 2 bases, and 7 bases had no gene match. The CDR3 bases are TGCGCCAGCAGTCAAATATCCGGACAGGGGGCAACAGATACGCAGTATTTT. Its protein is CASSQISGQGATDTQYF.

V gene TRBV6-1 combines with J gene TRBJ2-1; D is possibly TRBD1 (6 bases). The CDR3 has 13 amino acids. Germline loops: CDR1 MNHNS, CDR2 SASEGT. V lost 3 bases and J 9 bases, leaving 12 bases between the germline ends. This CDR3 reads CASSDQGFGEQFF. In DNA form, the CDR3 reads TGTGCCAGCAGTGATCAGGGGTTCGGTGAGCAGTTCTTC.

This rearrangement joins TRBV15 to TRBJ1-5; 7 positions agree with TRBD1. Trimming at V came to 0 bases and at J to 3 bases, leaving 2 bases not matched to a gene. This CDR3 spans 15 amino acids. Looked up from germline, CDR1 is LNHNV and CDR2 is YYDKDF (reference sequence). The CDR3 sequence is CATSRETGHNQPQHF. As DNA, the CDR3 is TGTGCCACCAGCAGAGAGACAGGGCACAATCAGCCCCAGCATTTT.

For the CDR3, the DNA is TGTGCCAGCAGTTACTCCTTCAGGGTAGACACTGAAGCTTTCTTT. Its translation is CASSYSFRVDTEAFF. The chain couples TRBV6-5 to TRBJ1-1; a weak D match, TRBD1 (5 bases). Trimming took off 0 bases at V and 3 bases at J, with 11 bases between the two ends. CDR3 length equals 15 residues. From germline, CDR1 is MNHEY and CDR2 SVGAGI.

The genes are TRBV6-5 and TRBJ1-5; a possible D gene is TRBD1 (6 bases). CDR1 is MNHEY, CDR2 SVGAGI, per germline. The CDR3 totals 14 residues. V gave up 6 bases and J gave up 1 base, with 10 bases separating them. The CDR3 here is CASRAGTSNQPQHF. The DNA for the CDR3 is TGTGCCAGCAGGGCAGGGACAAGCAATCAGCCCCAGCATTTT.

This chain connects TRBV10-3 to TRBJ2-1; 7 bases map to TRBD2. The CDR3 is 14 residues long. V lost 3 bases, J lost 5 bases, and 4 bases stayed unmatched. CDR1 is ENHRY and CDR2 is SYGVKD in the germline V gene. In DNA form, the CDR3 reads TGTGCCATCAGTGAATACCGGGGGGACAATGAGCAGTTCTTC. Protein: CAISEYRGDNEQFF.

The rearrangement links TRBV24-1 to TRBJ2-3; 7 bases align to TRBD1. This CDR3 is 14 amino acids long. The germline V gene encodes CDR1 KGHDR and CDR2 SFDVKD. The junction had 10 bases not matched to a gene; V was cut back by 4 bases and J by 10 bases. CDR3 DNA: TGTGCCACCAGTGACGGAAACAGGGGTTGGGCGCAGTATTTT. It specifies CATSDGNRGWAQYF.

The chain joins TRBV3-1 (or the pseudogene TRBV3-2) to TRBJ2-3, with TRBD2 matching over 14 bases. Germline V lookup: CDR1 LGHDT, CDR2 YNNKEL (reference sequence). Trimming took 4 bases from V and 5 from J; bases not matched to a gene: 11. The CDR3 contains 18 residues. The CDR3 DNA reads TGTGCCAGCAGCCCGACGACTAGCGGGGGGGCCAATCTAGATACGCAGTATTTT. It is translated as CASSPTTSGGANLDTQYF.

The chain carries TRBV28 and TRBJ2-7, with unresolved D. This CDR3 is built from 14 residues. Trimming took off 2 bases at V and 2 bases at J, with 10 bases between the two ends. Germline V gene data show CDR1 as MDHEN and CDR2 as SYDVKM. The DNA for the CDR3 is TGTGCCAGCAGTTTAATACAGAAACCCTACGAGCAGTACTTC. Translation gives CASSLIQKPYEQYF.

This chain links TRBV27 with TRBJ1-5; the match to TRBD1 covers 8 bases. The CDR3 covers 14 residues. V dropped 6 bases and J dropped 4; count of bases not matched to a gene: 5. The germline gives CDR1 MNHEY, CDR2 SMNVEV (reference sequence). This CDR3 reads CASRDRGENQPQHF. The CDR3 DNA reads as TGTGCCAGCAGAGACAGGGGCGAAAATCAGCCCCAGCATTTT.

The chain couples TRBV7-2 to TRBJ1-4, with D perhaps matching TRBD1 (6 bases). From germline, CDR1 is SGHTA and CDR2 FQGNSA. V was clipped by 6 bases and J by 5 bases, with 22 bases between them. The CDR3 has 17 residues. CDR3 sequence: CASSQQPPSQGNEKLFF. Here the CDR3 DNA reads TGTGCCAGCAGTCAACAACCCCCTTCACAGGGCAATGAAAAACTGTTTTTT.

This clone occurred a few times. V gene TRBV3-1 (or the pseudogene TRBV3-2) combines with J gene TRBJ1-4; D not resolved. This CDR3 contains 13 residues. Trimming cost V 6 bases and J 2 bases, with 7 bases left between them. Looked up from germline, CDR1 is LGHDT and CDR2 is YNNKEL (reference sequence). The CDR3 nucleotides read TGTGCCAGCAGGGCCGGGACTAATGAAAAACTGTTTTTT. Amino acid sequence: CASRAGTNEKLFF.

This sequence joins TRBV7-9 and TRBJ2-7; D might be TRBD1 (6 bases). V was shortened by 5 bases and J by 5 bases, with 28 bases between the two germline ends. Germline loops: CDR1 SEHNR, CDR2 FQNEAQ (reference sequence). This CDR3 comprises 18 residues. As DNA, the CDR3 is TGTGCCAGCAGCCGAAGCACTAACAGGGAATTGCTCCTGAACGAGCAGTACTTC. Protein: CASSRSTNRELLLNEQYF. The full variable domain, in which reference TRBV7-9 and TRBJ2-7 provide the parts outside the CDR3, is DTGVSQNPRHKITKRGQNVTFRCDPISEHNRLYWYRQTLGQGPEFLTYFQNEAQLEKSRLLSDRFSAERPKGSFSTLEIQRTEQGDSAMYLCASSRSTNRELLLNEQYFGPGTRLTVT.

This sequence joins TRBV28 and TRBJ2-7, with 9 bases identical to TRBD1. This CDR3 spans 14 amino acids. With V trimmed by 7 bases and J by 0 bases, 4 bases remained unmatched. Germline lookup yields CDR1 MDHEN and CDR2 SYDVKM. The CDR3 DNA is TGTGCCAGCATACTGGACAGGGGCTCCTACGAGCAGTACTTC. The encoded protein is CASILDRGSYEQYF.

The V and J genes are TRBV28 and TRBJ1-6, with D possibly being TRBD1 (5 bases). V was clipped by 6 bases and J by 3 bases, with 15 bases between them. CDR1 MDHEN and CDR2 SYDVKM come from the germline V gene. The CDR3 totals 16 residues. CDR3 in amino acids: CASRSETESYNSPLHF. The CDR3 DNA reads as TGTGCCAGCAGAAGCGAGACAGAAAGCTATAATTCACCCCTCCACTTT.

The table lists this clone with a count of one. V usage is TRBV7-2 and J usage is TRBJ1-2; no reliable D call. Germline CDR1 is SGHTA and CDR2 is FQGNSA. Trimming removed 5 bases from V and 8 bases from J, with 15 bases in between. CDR3 length equals 13 residues. CDR3 DNA: TGTGCCAGCAGCCCTCCAAACAAGTACGGCTACACCTTC. It encodes CASSPPNKYGYTF.